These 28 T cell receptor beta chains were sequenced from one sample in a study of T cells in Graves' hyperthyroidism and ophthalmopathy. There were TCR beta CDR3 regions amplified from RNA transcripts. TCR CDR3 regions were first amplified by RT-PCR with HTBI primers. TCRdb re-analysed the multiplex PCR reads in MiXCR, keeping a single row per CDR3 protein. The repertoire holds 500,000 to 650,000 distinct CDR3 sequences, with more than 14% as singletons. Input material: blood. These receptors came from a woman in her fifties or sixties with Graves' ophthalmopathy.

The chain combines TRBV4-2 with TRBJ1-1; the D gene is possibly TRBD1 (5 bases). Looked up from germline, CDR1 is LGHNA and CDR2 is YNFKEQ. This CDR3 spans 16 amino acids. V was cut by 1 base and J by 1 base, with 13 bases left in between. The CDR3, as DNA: TGTGCCAGCAGCCAAGTGGCGGGTGGGGGGAACACTGAAGCTTTCTTT. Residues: CASSQVAGGGNTEAFF.

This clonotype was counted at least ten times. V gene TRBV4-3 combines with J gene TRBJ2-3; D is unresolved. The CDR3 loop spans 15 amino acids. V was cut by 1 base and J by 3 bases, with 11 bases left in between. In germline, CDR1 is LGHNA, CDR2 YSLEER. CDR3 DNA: TGCGCCAGCAGCCAAGCGACCGCTGTAACAGATACGCAGTATTTT. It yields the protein CASSQATAVTDTQYF.

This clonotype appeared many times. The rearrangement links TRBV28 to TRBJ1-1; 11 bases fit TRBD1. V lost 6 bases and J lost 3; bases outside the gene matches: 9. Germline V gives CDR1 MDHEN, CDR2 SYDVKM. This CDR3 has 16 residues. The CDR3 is CASRQQDRGPDTEAFF. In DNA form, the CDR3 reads TGTGCCAGCAGACAACAGGACAGGGGGCCGGACACTGAAGCTTTCTTT.

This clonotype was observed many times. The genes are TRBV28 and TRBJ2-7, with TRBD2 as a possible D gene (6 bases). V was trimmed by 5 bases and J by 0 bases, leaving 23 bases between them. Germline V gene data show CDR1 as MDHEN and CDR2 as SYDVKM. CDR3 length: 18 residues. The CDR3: CASSPRGSGLLSSYEQYF. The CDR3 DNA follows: TGTGCCAGCAGTCCCCGGGGGAGCGGGTTACTTAGCTCCTACGAGCAGTACTTC.

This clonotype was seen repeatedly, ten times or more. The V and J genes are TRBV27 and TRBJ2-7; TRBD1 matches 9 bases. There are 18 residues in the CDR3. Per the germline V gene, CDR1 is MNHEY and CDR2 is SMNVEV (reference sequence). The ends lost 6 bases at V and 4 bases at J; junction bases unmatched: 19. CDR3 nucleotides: TGTGCCAGCAGCCCCGTCGGGACAGGGAAGGCCGCGGAGTACGAGCAGTACTTC. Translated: CASSPVGTGKAAEYEQYF.

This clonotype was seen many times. CDR3 sequence reads: CASSQDWVAGELFF. CDR3 in DNA: TGTGCCAGCAGCCAAGACTGGGTCGCCGGGGAGCTGTTTTTT. The rearrangement uses TRBV3-1 and TRBJ2-2; D gene uncertain. The V end was cut by 0 bases, the J end by 6 bases, with 8 bases between. The length of the CDR3 is 14 residues. Per the germline V gene, CDR1 is LGHDT and CDR2 is YNNKEL (reference sequence).

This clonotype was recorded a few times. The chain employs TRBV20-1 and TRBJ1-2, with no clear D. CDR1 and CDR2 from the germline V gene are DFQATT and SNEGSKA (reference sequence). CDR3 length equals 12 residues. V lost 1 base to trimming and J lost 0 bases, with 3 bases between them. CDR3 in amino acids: CSARGANYGYTF. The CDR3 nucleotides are TGCAGTGCTAGAGGGGCTAACTATGGCTACACCTTC.

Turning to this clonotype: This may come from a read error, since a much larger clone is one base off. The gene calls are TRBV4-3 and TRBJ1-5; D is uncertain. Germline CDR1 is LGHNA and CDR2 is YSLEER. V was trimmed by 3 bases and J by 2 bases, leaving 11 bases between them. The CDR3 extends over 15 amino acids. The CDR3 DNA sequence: TGCGCCAGCAGCCAGGGTGTAGTAGGCAATCAGCCCCAGCATTTT. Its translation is CASSQGVVGNQPQHF.

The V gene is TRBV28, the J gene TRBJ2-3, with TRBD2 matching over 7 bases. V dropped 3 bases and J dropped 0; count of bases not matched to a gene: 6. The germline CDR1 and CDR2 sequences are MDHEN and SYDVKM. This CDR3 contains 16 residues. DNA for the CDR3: TGTGCCAGCAGTTTGAGTAGCGGGTATAGCACAGATACGCAGTATTTT. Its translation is CASSLSSGYSTDTQYF.

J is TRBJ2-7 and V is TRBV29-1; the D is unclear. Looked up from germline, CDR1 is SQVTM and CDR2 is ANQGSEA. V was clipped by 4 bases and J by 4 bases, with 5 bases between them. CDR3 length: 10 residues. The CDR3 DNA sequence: TGCAGCGTTGTGCTATACGAGCAGTACTTC. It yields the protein CSVVLYEQYF.

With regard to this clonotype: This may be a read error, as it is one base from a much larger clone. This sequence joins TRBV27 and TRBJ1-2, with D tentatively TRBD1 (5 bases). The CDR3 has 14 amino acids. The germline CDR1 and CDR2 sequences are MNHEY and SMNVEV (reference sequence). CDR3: CAGRREGAGYGYTF. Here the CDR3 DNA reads TGTGCCGGCAGACGTGAAGGGGCAGGGTATGGCTACACCTTC.

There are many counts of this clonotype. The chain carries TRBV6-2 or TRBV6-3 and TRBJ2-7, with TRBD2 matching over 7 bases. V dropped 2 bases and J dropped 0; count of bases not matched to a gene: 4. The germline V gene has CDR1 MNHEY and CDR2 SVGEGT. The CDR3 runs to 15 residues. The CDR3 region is CASSYEAGNSYEQYF. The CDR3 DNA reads TGTGCCAGCAGTTACGAAGCGGGGAACTCCTACGAGCAGTACTTC.

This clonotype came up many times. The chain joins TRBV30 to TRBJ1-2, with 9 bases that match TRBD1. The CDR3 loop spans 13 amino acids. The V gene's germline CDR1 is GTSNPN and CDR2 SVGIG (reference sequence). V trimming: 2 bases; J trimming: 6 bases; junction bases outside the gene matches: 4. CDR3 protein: CAWSITGGDGYTF. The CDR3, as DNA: TGTGCCTGGAGTATCACAGGGGGCGATGGCTACACCTTC.

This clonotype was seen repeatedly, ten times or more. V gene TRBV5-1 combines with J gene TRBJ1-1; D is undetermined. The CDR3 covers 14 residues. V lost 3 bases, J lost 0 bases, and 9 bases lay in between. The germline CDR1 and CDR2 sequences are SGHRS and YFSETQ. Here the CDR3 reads CASSWTAMNTEAFF. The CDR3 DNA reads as TGCGCCAGCAGCTGGACTGCAATGAACACTGAAGCTTTCTTT.

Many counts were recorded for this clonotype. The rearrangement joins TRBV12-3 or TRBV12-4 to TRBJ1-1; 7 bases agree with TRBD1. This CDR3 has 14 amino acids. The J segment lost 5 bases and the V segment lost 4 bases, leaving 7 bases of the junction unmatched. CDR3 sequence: CASSYDRVWTEAFF. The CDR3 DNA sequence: TGTGCCAGCAGTTACGACAGGGTGTGGACTGAAGCTTTCTTT.

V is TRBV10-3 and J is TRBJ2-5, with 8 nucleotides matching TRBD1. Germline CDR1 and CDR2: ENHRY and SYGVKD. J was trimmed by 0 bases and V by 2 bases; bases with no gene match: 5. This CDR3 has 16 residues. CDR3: CAISEVTGGDQETQYF. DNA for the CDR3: TGTGCCATCAGTGAGGTAACAGGGGGAGACCAAGAGACCCAGTACTTC.

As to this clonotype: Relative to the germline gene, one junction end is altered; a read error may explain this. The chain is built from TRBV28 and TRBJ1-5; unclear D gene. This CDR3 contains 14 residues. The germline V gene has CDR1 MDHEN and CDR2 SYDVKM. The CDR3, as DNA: TGTACCAGCAGCCTGGGAGGGAGCAATCAGCCCCAGCATTTT. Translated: CTSSLGGSNQPQHF.

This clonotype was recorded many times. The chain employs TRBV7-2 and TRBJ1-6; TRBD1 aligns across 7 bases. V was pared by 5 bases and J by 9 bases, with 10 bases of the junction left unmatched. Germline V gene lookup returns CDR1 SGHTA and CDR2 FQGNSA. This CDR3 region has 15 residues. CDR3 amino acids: CASSPVTGEVSPLHF. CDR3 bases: TGTGCCAGCAGCCCGGTTACAGGGGAAGTTTCACCCCTCCACTTT.

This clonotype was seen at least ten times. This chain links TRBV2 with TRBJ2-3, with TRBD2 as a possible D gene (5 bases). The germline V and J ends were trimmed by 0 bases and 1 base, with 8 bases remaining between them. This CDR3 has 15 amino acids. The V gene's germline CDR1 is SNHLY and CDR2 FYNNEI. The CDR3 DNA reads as TGTGCCAGCAGTGAAGCGGGAGTAGGCACAGATACGCAGTATTTT. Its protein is CASSEAGVGTDTQYF.

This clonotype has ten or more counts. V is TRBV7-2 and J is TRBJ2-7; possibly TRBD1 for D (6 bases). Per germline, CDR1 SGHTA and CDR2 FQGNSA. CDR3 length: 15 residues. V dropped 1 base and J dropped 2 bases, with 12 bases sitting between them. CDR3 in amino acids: CASSLDGTPAYEQYF. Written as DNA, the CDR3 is TGTGCCAGCAGCTTAGATGGGACACCCGCCTACGAGCAGTACTTC.

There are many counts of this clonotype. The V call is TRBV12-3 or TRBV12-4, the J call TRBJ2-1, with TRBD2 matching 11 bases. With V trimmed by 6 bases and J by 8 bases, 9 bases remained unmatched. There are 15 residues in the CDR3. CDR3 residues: CASRLAGVQTYEQFF. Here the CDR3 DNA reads TGTGCCAGCAGACTAGCGGGAGTTCAGACCTATGAGCAGTTCTTC.

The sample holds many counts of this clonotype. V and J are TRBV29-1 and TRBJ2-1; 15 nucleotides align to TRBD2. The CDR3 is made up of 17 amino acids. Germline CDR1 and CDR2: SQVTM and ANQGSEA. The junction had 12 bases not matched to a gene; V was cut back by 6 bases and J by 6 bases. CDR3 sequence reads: CSVPPGTSGRLGNEQFF. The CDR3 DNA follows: TGCAGCGTCCCACCTGGGACTAGCGGGAGGCTGGGCAATGAGCAGTTCTTC.

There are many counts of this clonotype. As DNA, the CDR3 is TGTGCCAGCAGCCAACCCGGGACAGGGGCCTCACGTGAGCAGTTCTTC. Its protein is CASSQPGTGASREQFF. V is TRBV3-1 and J is TRBJ2-1; 10 positions agree with TRBD1. Germline V gene lookup returns CDR1 LGHDT and CDR2 YNNKEL (reference sequence). The CDR3 extends over 16 amino acids. Losses at the gene ends were 2 bases for V and 9 bases for J; bases not matched to a gene: 10.

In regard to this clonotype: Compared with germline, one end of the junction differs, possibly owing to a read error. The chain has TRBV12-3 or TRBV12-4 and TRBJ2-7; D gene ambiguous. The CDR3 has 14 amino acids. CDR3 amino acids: CASSLAGSSYEQHF. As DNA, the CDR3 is TGTGCCAGCAGTTTAGCGGGAAGCTCCTACGAGCAGCACTTC.

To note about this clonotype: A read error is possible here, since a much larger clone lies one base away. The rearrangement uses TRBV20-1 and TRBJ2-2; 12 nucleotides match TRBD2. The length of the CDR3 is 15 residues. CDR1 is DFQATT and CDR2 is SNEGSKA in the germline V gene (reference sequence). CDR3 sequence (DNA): TGCAGTGTTAGACCGGGACTAGCGGGCACCGGGGAGCTGTTTTTT. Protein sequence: CSVRPGLAGTGELFF.

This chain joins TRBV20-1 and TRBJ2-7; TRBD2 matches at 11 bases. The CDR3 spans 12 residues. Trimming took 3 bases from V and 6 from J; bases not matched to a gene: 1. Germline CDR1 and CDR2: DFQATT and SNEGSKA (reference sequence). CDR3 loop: CSASGLAGEQYF. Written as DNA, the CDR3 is TGCAGTGCTAGCGGACTAGCGGGCGAGCAGTACTTC.

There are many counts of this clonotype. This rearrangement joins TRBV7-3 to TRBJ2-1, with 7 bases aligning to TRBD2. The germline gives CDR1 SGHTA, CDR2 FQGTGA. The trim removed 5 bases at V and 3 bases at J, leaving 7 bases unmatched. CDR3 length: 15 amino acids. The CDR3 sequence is CASSPGRSDYNEQFF. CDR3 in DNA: TGTGCCAGCAGCCCCGGGAGGTCTGACTACAATGAGCAGTTCTTC.

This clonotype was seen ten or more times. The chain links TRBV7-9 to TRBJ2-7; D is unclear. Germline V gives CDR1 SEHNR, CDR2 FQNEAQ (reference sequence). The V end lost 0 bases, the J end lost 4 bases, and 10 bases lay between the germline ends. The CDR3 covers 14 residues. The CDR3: CASSLAAGRYEQYF. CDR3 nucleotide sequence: TGTGCCAGCAGCTTAGCGGCAGGCCGATACGAGCAGTACTTC. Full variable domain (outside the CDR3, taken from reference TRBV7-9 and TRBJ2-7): DTGVSQNPRHKITKRGQNVTFRCDPISEHNRLYWYRQTLGQGPEFLTYFQNEAQLEKSRLLSDRFSAERPKGSFSTLEIQRTEQGDSAMYLCASSLAAGRYEQYFGPGTRLTVT.